This TCR beta chain is drawn from a study of blood T cell repertoires in COVID-19. Overall study: Donors in the United States, Italy and Spain gave samples during acute or convalescent COVID-19. From T cells, B-cell-depleted T cells, or PBMCs came the material, which was cDNA or gDNA.

Per the original data handling: The authors estimated nucleated cell counts from reference gene primer amplification. TCRdb's table, derived via immunoSEQ multiplex PCR, lists solely in-frame clones and lacks some. That table supplies the V and J calls and clone size; D and trimming were determined from the DNA. This table has a few hundred thousand clones, roughly 89% appearing once. Between the trimmed V and J ends, which lost 6 bases and 10 bases, there was a span of 16 bases. CDR3 length: 13 amino acids. Germline assignment: CDR1 SEHNR and CDR2 FQNEAQ (reference sequence). This clone showed up just once.

V is TRBV7-9 and J is TRBJ2-1; weak D call: TRBD1 (6 bases). The sequenced material came from peripheral blood. The receptor was isolated from a woman aged 35 to 49 who had recovered from COVID-19. CDR3 loop: CASRPSLQGEQFF. CDR3 in DNA: TGTGCCAGCAGGCCCAGTTTACAGGGAGAGCAGTTCTTC.